This T cell receptor (beta chain) derives from a study of blood T cell repertoires in COVID-19. The germline CDR1 and CDR2 sequences are KGHSH and LQKENI. CDR3 length: 16 amino acids. The V and J ends lost 0 bases and 2 bases respectively, with 11 bases between them. Only in-frame clones appear in the TCRdb table, and some are missing; sequencing was by immunoSEQ multiplex PCR. This table holds about 260,000 clones, about 89% found once. The rearrangement links TRBV18 to TRBJ1-3, with a tentative D call TRBD1 (5 bases). The TCR originated in a woman in her 50s with acute or convalescent COVID-19. Sequencing used peripheral blood. The CDR3 loop reads CASSPPLGGPGNTIYF. The CDR3 DNA reads TGTGCCAGCTCACCACCCCTCGGGGGTCCTGGAAACACCATATATTTT. Full variable domain (missing parts from reference TRBV18 and TRBJ1-3): NAGVMQNPRHLVRRRGQEARLRCSPMKGHSHVYWYRQLPEEGLKFMVYLQKENIIDESGMPKERFSAEFPKEGPSILRIQQVVRGDSAAYFCASSPPLGGPGNTIYFGEGSWLTVV.